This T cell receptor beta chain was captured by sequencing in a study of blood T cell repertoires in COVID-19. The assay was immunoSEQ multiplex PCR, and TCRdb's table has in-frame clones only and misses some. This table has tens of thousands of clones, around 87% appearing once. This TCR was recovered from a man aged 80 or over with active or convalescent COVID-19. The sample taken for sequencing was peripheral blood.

CDR3 in amino acids: CASRGTSGRDEQFF. The DNA for the CDR3 is TGTGCCAGCAGGGGGACTAGCGGGAGAGATGAGCAGTTCTTC. The chain employs TRBV2 and TRBJ2-1, with TRBD2 matching over 14 bases. The junction had 3 bases not matched to a gene; V was cut back by 6 bases and J by 8 bases. CDR1 is SNHLY and CDR2 is FYNNEI in the germline V gene. This CDR3 has 14 residues.